This T cell receptor (beta chain) derives from a study of vaccination effects on CD4 cells after COVID-19 (dated by TCRdb to 2021 to 2024). Study-wide context: Each participant received two doses of an mRNA SARS-CoV-2 vaccine, either BNT162b2 or mRNA-1273. In the study, cultures from other donors were sequenced using the Oncomine TCR Beta short-read assay on an Illumina iSeq 100. Pre-vaccine samples were drawn from a couple of convalescent patients 16 days and one week before the first dose, at 142 and 148 days after COVID-19 diagnosis. SARS-CoV-2 spike-specific CD4+ TCR repertoires from before and after mRNA vaccination were compared in COVID-19 convalescent patients and in infection-naive vaccine recipients. A total of roughly 9 COVID-19 convalescent patients and a handful of SARS-CoV-2-naive healthy vaccine recipients were included in the full study. What the research found in general, with its limitations: Limitations of the study were the small number of convalescent patients and the absence of early post-infection timepoints. Clones induced by infection and clones induced by vaccination both contracted markedly at late timepoints after vaccination, which fits with T cell responses waning over time. In convalescent patients, the post-vaccine spike-reactive repertoire was composed mainly of new vaccine-induced clones that were largely distinct from infection-induced clones.

This clone was seen more than once but under ten times. Its antigen remains unidentified. No per-base quality is available; no much larger clone lies one base away. In the ViraFEST assay, PBMC were stimulated with viral peptide pools, and TCR sequencing was then used to find antigen-specific CD4+ T cell clonotypes based on their expansion. After around 10 days of culture, CD4+ T cells were isolated with the EasySep CD4+ T cell isolation kit. Convalescent patients had PCR-confirmed SARS-CoV-2 infection between March and December 2020, before Alpha, Beta and Delta variants emerged in the United States. About 2 million PBMC per well were cultured in IMDM with about 5% human AB serum, 10 IU/ml IL-2 and gentamicin, plus 10 ug/ml peptides. Half of the culture medium was replaced with fresh IL-2-containing medium on days 3 and 7. Each peptide stimulation condition was cultured in triplicate wells unless otherwise noted. Using Ficoll-Paque Plus gradient centrifugation, PBMC were separated from whole blood and then either used fresh or cryopreserved at -140C. Genomic DNA was extracted from cultured CD4+ T cells with the QIAamp micro DNA kit.

Library preparation was by the immunoSEQ multiplex PCR assay. TCR beta CDR3 sequencing was performed on DNA from the cultured, isolated CD4+ T cells. The authors' analysis ran thus. The analysis removed non-productive TCR sequences, trimmed reads to the CDR3 region, and retained only CDR3s that were 7 or more amino acids long. Antigen-specific clonotypes were identified with the MANAFEST web app by comparing expansion in peptide wells against reference cultures. To be called positive, a clone needed expansion at FDR<0.05 compared with the reference and with all other wells, an odds ratio greater than 5, and a frequency greater than 0.1% in two replicate wells. Clonotypes significantly expanded in SARS-CoV-2 spike wells and in at least one common cold coronavirus spike condition were defined as cross-reactive. CDR3 similarity was assessed by Levenshtein distance using the stringdist R package, and unrooted trees were constructed with ape in R 3.6.1. TCRdb's version of the immuneACCESS table is confined to in-frame rearrangements and falls short of the full clone set. An unresolved V gene accounts for under half of the shortfall where checked; the remainder is of unknown origin. V and J calls and clone size are copied from that table; D and trimming were computed from the DNA. The sample includes approximately 40,000 clones, with around two thirds observed a single time. Roughly 30% of the sample belongs to the ten largest clones.

The source of this sequence is a human donor who had a prior SARS-CoV-2 infection. The specimen was CD4+ T cells from PBMCs cultured with a peptide pool, collected before COVID-19 vaccination.

The base sequence is TGTGCCAGCAGTGTAGGGGGCGGTCAGCCCCAGCATTTT. Its protein product is CASSVGGGQPQHF. The chain employs TRBV2 and TRBJ1-5; 7 central bases correspond to TRBD1. The CDR1 and CDR2 encoded by the germline V gene are SNHLY and FYNNEI. From its cysteine to its phenylalanine, the CDR3 spans 13 amino acids. Only the CDR3 DNA is retained, 39 bases long and in frame from the first base. Trimming leaves V shorter by 4 bases and J shorter by 6 bases, with the junction holding 3 bases beyond the gene matches.